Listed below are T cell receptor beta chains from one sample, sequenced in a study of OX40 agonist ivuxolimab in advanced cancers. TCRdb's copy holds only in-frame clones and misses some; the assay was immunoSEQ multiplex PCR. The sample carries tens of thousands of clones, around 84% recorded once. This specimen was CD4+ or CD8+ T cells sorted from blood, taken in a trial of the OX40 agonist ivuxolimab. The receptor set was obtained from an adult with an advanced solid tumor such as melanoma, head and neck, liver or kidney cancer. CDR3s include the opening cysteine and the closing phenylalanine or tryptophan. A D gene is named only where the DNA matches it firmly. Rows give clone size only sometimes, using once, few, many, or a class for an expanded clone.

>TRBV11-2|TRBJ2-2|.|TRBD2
CASSLTAGGSANTGELFF
TGTGCCAGCAGCTTAACTGCGGGGGGTTCCGCGAACACCGGGGAGCTGTTTTTT
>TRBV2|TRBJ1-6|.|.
CASSGGWRGARDNSPLHF
TGTGCCAGCAGTGGAGGCTGGCGGGGGGCAAGAGATAATTCACCCCTCCACTTT
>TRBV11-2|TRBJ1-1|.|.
CASSFANRETNTEAFF
TGTGCCAGCAGCTTCGCCAACAGGGAGACGAACACTGAAGCTTTCTTT
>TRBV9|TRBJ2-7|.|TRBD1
CASSLNLGTAYEQYF
TGTGCCAGCAGCTTAAACCTCGGGACAGCCTACGAGCAGTACTTC
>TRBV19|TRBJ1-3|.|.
CASTQSGSGNTIYF
TGTGCCAGTACCCAATCGGGTTCAGGAAACACCATATATTTT
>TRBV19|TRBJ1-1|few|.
CASRPRGGANTEAFF
TGTGCCAGTAGACCAAGAGGGGGGGCGAACACTGAAGCTTTCTTT
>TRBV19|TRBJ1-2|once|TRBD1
CASASTSTGDGYTF
TGTGCCAGTGCCTCCACCTCGACAGGGGATGGCTACACCTTC
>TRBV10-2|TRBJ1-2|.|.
CASSESKYGYTF
TGCGCCAGCAGTGAGTCGAAATATGGCTACACCTTC
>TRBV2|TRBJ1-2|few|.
CASSDERNYGYTF
TGTGCCAGCAGTGACGAACGGAACTATGGCTACACCTTC
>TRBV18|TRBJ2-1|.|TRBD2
CASSPGLAMSSYNEQFF
TGTGCCAGCTCACCGGGACTAGCGATGAGCTCCTACAATGAGCAGTTCTTC
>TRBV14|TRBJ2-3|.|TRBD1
CASSQDRVLGTGSDTQYF
TGTGCCAGCAGCCAAGATCGGGTACTGGGGACAGGGTCAGATACGCAGTATTTT